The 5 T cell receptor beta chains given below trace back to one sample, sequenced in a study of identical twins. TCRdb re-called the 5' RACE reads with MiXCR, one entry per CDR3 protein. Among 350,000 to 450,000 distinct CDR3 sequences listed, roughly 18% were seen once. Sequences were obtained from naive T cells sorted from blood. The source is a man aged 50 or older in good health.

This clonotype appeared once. As DNA, the CDR3 is TGTGCCAGCAGTGAAGCGCCCGGAAACACCATATATTTT. This encodes CASSEAPGNTIYF. This rearrangement joins TRBV6-1 to TRBJ1-3; no clear D. Germline lookup yields CDR1 MNHNS and CDR2 SASEGT. The CDR3 consists of 13 residues. With 0 bases removed from V and 4 bases from J, the gap between germline ends came to 4 bases.

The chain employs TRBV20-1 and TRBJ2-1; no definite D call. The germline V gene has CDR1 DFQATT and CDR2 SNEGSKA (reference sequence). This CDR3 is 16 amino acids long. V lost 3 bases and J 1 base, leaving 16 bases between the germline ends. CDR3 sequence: CSARGYLRLSYNEQFF. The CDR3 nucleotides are TGCAGTGCTAGGGGCTACCTACGATTGTCCTACAATGAGCAGTTCTTC.

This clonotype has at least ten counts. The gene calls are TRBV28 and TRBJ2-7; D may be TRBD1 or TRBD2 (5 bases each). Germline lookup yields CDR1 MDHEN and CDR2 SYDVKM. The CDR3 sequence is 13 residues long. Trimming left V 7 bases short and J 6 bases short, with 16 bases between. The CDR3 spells CASTPGRMGEQYF. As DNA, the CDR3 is TGTGCCAGCACTCCGGGACGAATGGGCGAGCAGTACTTC. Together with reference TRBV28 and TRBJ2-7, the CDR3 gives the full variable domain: DVKVTQSSRYLVKRTGEKVFLECVQDMDHENMFWYRQDPGLGLRLIYFSYDVKMKEKGDIPEGYSVSREKKERFSLILESASTNQTSMYLCASTPGRMGEQYFGPGTRLTVT.

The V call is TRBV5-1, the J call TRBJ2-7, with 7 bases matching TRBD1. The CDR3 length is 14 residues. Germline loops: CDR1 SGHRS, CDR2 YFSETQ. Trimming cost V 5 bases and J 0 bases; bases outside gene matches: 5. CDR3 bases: TGCGCCAGCAGACGGGACAGCTTCTCCTACGAGCAGTACTTC. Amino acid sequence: CASRRDSFSYEQYF.

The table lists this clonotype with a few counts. The CDR3 here is CASKPGGSSGNTIYF. CDR3 DNA sequence: TGTGCCAGCAAACCCGGCGGAAGCTCTGGAAACACCATATATTTT. The gene calls are TRBV12-3 or TRBV12-4 and TRBJ1-3, with D unresolved. This CDR3 comprises 15 residues. The V end was cut by 7 bases, the J end by 0 bases, with 13 bases between.